These 23 T cell receptor beta chains share one sample of origin, sequenced in a study of cytomegalovirus exposure and HLA in healthy donors. The data were produced by immunoSEQ multiplex PCR, yet TCRdb's version contains in-frame clones alone and is incomplete. This table has 200,000 or so clones, 75% to 85% appearing once. The sample was PBMCs. These receptors were collected from a woman aged 30 to 39 in good health and CMV-seropositive.

The rearrangement links TRBV5-1 to TRBJ2-3, with 7 bases aligning to TRBD1. With V trimmed by 4 bases and J by 5 bases, 10 bases remained unmatched. Germline-derived CDR1 and CDR2 are SGHRS and YFSETQ. This CDR3 contains 15 residues. The CDR3 DNA is TGCGCCAGCAGCCGACAGGGCCAAGCAGGAGATACGCAGTATTTT. Translation: CASSRQGQAGDTQYF.

The chain couples TRBV5-6 to TRBJ1-2; 10 positions match TRBD1. The junction had 2 bases not matched to a gene; V was cut back by 0 bases and J by 0 bases. The CDR3 spans 16 residues. CDR1 SGHDT and CDR2 YYEEEE come from the germline V gene. The CDR3 sequence: CASSLGQGAPNYGYTF. The CDR3 region has the DNA TGTGCCAGCAGCTTGGGACAGGGGGCCCCTAACTATGGCTACACCTTC.

The V call is TRBV6-1, the J call TRBJ2-7; TRBD1 agrees at 8 bases. Germline CDR1 and CDR2: MNHNS and SASEGT. Trimming took 1 base from V and 2 from J; bases not matched to a gene: 4. The CDR3 loop spans 15 amino acids. As DNA, the CDR3 is TGTGCCAGCAGTGAAGGGACAGGGAGGACCTACGAGCAGTACTTC. Translating gives CASSEGTGRTYEQYF.

The chain links TRBV5-4 to TRBJ2-1; TRBD2 aligns across 9 bases. Germline V gene data show CDR1 as SGHNT and CDR2 as YYREEE (reference sequence). V shed 4 bases and J 8 bases; nucleotides not matched to a gene: 13. This CDR3 has 16 residues. The CDR3 loop reads CASSGVAGALHDEQFF. CDR3 sequence (DNA): TGTGCCAGCAGCGGGGTAGCGGGGGCCCTACACGATGAGCAGTTCTTC.

V gene TRBV6-5 combines with J gene TRBJ1-2; 7 bases align to TRBD1. From germline, CDR1 is MNHEY and CDR2 SVGAGI. The CDR3 has 14 residues. V shed 5 bases, J shed 3 bases, and the junction held 6 bases outside the gene matches. CDR3 region: CASSPLTGDYGYTF. CDR3 bases: TGTGCCAGCAGTCCCCTCACAGGGGACTATGGCTACACCTTC.

The genes are TRBV19 and TRBJ2-5, with a tentative D call TRBD2 (6 bases). The CDR3 runs 13 residues. V lost 3 bases to trimming and J lost 5 bases, with 10 bases between them. Germline-derived CDR1 and CDR2 are LNHDA and SQIVND (reference sequence). The CDR3: CASSMRGSETQYF. In DNA form, the CDR3 reads TGTGCCAGTAGTATGCGGGGCTCGGAGACCCAGTACTTC.

This chain connects TRBV6-1 to TRBJ2-5; 9 nucleotides agree with TRBD2. The germline CDR1 and CDR2 sequences are MNHNS and SASEGT. V was clipped by 0 bases and J by 5 bases; unmatched bases: 13. This CDR3 is built from 18 residues. CDR3 DNA sequence: TGTGCCAGCAGTGAAGCGTGGTCCATAGCGGGAGTCCGTGAGACCCAGTACTTC. Protein sequence: CASSEAWSIAGVRETQYF.

DNA for the CDR3: TGTGCCAGCAGCTTAGGGGTCCGGGACTCAGGGACTTTCTTT. The encoded protein is CASSLGVRDSGTFF. This chain uses TRBV7-6 with TRBJ1-1; D is perhaps TRBD1 (5 bases). Trimming took 1 base from V and 12 from J, leaving 18 bases between them. Germline V gene sequence: CDR1 SGHVS, CDR2 FNYEAQ. This CDR3 is 14 amino acids long.

This sequence joins TRBV28 and TRBJ1-4; 7 bases align to TRBD1. Per the germline V gene, CDR1 is MDHEN and CDR2 is SYDVKM. The CDR3 totals 11 residues. Trimming at V came to 5 bases and at J to 11 bases, leaving 2 bases not matched to a gene. The CDR3 DNA is TGTGCCAGCAGTCCGGACAGGAAACTGTTTTTT. Translation: CASSPDRKLFF.

The V and J genes are TRBV11-2 and TRBJ2-7, with D unresolved. The V end was cut by 5 bases, the J end by 5 bases, with 7 bases between. This CDR3 region has 11 residues. Germline V CDR1 and CDR2: SGHAT, FQNNGV. CDR3 residues: CASSPYNEQYF. In nucleotides, the CDR3 is TGTGCCAGCAGCCCCTATAACGAGCAGTACTTC.

The chain has TRBV30 and TRBJ2-5; TRBD2 might be the D (6 bases). CDR3 length: 12 residues. Trimming stripped 1 base from V and 7 bases from J, with 10 bases between. Germline V lookup: CDR1 GTSNPN, CDR2 SVGIG (reference sequence). In DNA, the CDR3 is TGTGCCTGGAGTGGGGAGGCTTGGACCCAGTACTTC. Amino acids: CAWSGEAWTQYF.

V and J are TRBV9 and TRBJ2-5; 7 bases align to TRBD2. The ends lost 4 bases at V and 4 bases at J; junction bases unmatched: 10. Germline values: CDR1 SGDLS, CDR2 YYNGEE. The CDR3 totals 15 residues. The DNA of the CDR3 is TGTGCCAGCAGCAAGATGGCGGGAGAGGGAGAGACCCAGTACTTC. It encodes CASSKMAGEGETQYF.

This clone was counted between two and nine times. The V call is TRBV7-9, the J call TRBJ1-4; a possible D gene is TRBD1 (6 bases). The CDR3 contains 15 residues. In germline, CDR1 is SEHNR, CDR2 FQNEAQ (reference sequence). V lost 5 bases and J 7 bases, leaving 17 bases between the germline ends. The CDR3 sequence is CASSPKDSIGEKLFF. CDR3 nucleotides: TGTGCCAGCAGCCCGAAGGACAGTATCGGTGAAAAACTGTTTTTT. Looking up the rest from reference TRBV7-9 and TRBJ1-4 gives the full variable domain: DTGVSQNPRHKITKRGQNVTFRCDPISEHNRLYWYRQTLGQGPEFLTYFQNEAQLEKSRLLSDRFSAERPKGSFSTLEIQRTEQGDSAMYLCASSPKDSIGEKLFFGSGTQLSVL.

The chain has TRBV7-8 and TRBJ1-2; 9 bases are a match to TRBD1. Germline-derived CDR1 and CDR2 are SGHVS and FQNEAQ. The V gene end was trimmed by 1 base and the J gene end by 13 bases; junction bases not matched to a gene: 4. This CDR3 spans 12 amino acids. DNA of the CDR3: TGTGCCAGCAGCTTAGTAGACAGGGGGTTCACCTTC. The encoded protein is CASSLVDRGFTF.

This rearrangement joins TRBV6-1 to TRBJ2-5; D is ambiguous. Deletions cut 3 bases from V and 4 bases from J, with 6 bases between. The CDR3 runs to 12 residues. The germline CDR1 and CDR2 sequences are MNHNS and SASEGT. The CDR3 loop is CASSDIGETQYF. CDR3 nucleotides: TGTGCCAGCAGTGATATCGGAGAGACCCAGTACTTC.

This sequence joins TRBV18 and TRBJ2-1; TRBD2 aligns across 9 bases. Germline V gene lookup returns CDR1 KGHSH and CDR2 LQKENI. The CDR3 extends over 19 amino acids. J was trimmed by 9 bases and V by 3 bases; bases with no gene match: 21. CDR3: CASSPYEFLAGEVLGEQFF. As DNA, the CDR3 is TGTGCCAGCTCACCCTACGAGTTTTTAGCGGGAGAGGTGTTGGGTGAGCAGTTCTTC.

CDR3 region: CSVEATRGTGNTEAFF. The CDR3 nucleotides are TGCAGCGTTGAAGCTACTCGAGGGACAGGTAACACTGAAGCTTTCTTT. The chain is built from TRBV29-1 and TRBJ1-1, with 8 bases that match TRBD1. Germline lookup yields CDR1 SQVTM and CDR2 ANQGSEA. The CDR3 has 16 amino acids. The ends lost 1 base at V and 2 bases at J; junction bases unmatched: 9. The whole variable domain, remainder taken from reference TRBV29-1 and TRBJ1-1, is SAVISQKPSRDICQRGTSLTIQCQVDSQVTMMFWYRQQPGQSLTLIATANQGSEATYESGFVIDKFPISRPNLTFSTLTVSNMSPEDSSIYLCSVEATRGTGNTEAFFGQGTRLTVV.

The chain uses TRBV6-1 and TRBJ2-7; D is unresolved. The CDR3 loop spans 13 amino acids. Trimming removed 6 bases from V and 1 base from J, with 10 bases in between. CDR1 is MNHNS and CDR2 is SASEGT in the germline V gene. In nucleotides, the CDR3 is TGTGCCAGCAGAAATGACATTTCCTACGAGCAGTACTTC. Residues: CASRNDISYEQYF.

The chain is built from TRBV11-1 and TRBJ2-7; maybe TRBD1 (6 bases). The germline V gene encodes CDR1 SGHAT and CDR2 FQDESV (reference sequence). The V and J ends lost 5 bases and 1 base respectively, with 9 bases between them. The length of the CDR3 is 13 residues. Written as DNA, the CDR3 is TGTGCCAGCAGCAAGACAGGTTCCTACGAGCAGTACTTC. This translates into CASSKTGSYEQYF. The whole variable domain, remainder taken from reference TRBV11-1 and TRBJ2-7, is EAEVAQSPRYKITEKSQAVAFWCDPISGHATLYWYRQILGQGPELLVQFQDESVVDDSQLPKDRFSAERLKGVDSTLKIQPAELGDSAMYLCASSKTGSYEQYFGPGTRLTVT.

The rearrangement uses TRBV15 and TRBJ1-2, with 9 nucleotides matching TRBD1. The J segment lost 7 bases and the V segment lost 1 base, leaving 10 bases of the junction unmatched. CDR3 length: 16 amino acids. Germline V gene data show CDR1 as LNHNV and CDR2 as YYDKDF (reference sequence). The CDR3 protein is CATSRVPGQGMGGYTF. CDR3 DNA: TGTGCCACCAGCAGAGTCCCGGGACAGGGAATGGGTGGCTACACCTTC.

The chain employs TRBV5-8 and TRBJ2-7, with a tentative D call TRBD2 (5 bases). V was shortened by 3 bases and J by 0 bases, with 19 bases between the two germline ends. The CDR3 has 17 residues. Germline values: CDR1 SGHTS, CDR2 YDEGEE. The CDR3 sequence is CASSSPMRGSGSYEQYF. As DNA, the CDR3 is TGTGCCAGCAGCTCCCCCATGAGAGGGAGTGGCTCCTACGAGCAGTACTTC.

CDR3 sequence reads: CSYWRAEETQYF. Written as DNA, the CDR3 is TGCAGCTATTGGAGGGCCGAAGAGACCCAGTACTTC. This rearrangement joins TRBV29-1 to TRBJ2-5; D perhaps matches TRBD2 (6 bases). Trimming removed 8 bases from V and 3 bases from J, with 13 bases in between. The CDR3 covers 12 residues. The germline V gene has CDR1 SQVTM and CDR2 ANQGSEA.

The CDR3 reads CASRATGDRGSNEQYF. The CDR3 DNA reads TGTGCCAGCAGAGCGACAGGGGACAGGGGTAGCAACGAGCAGTACTTC. V and J are TRBV6-6 and TRBJ2-7, with 10 bases matching TRBD1. Germline CDR1 and CDR2: MNHNY and SVGAGI (reference sequence). V shed 6 bases and J 5 bases; nucleotides not matched to a gene: 13. The CDR3 length is 16 residues.